The 12 T cell receptor beta chains below come from one sample, sequenced in a study of T cell repertoires in cytomegalovirus infection (dated by TCRdb to the late 2010s). The label giving this sample's treatment or condition can be read as: in vitro stimulation with specific CMV peptide epitopes to enrich CMV-specific T cells. Sequencing instrument: Illumina HiSeq 1500. Using fastp at Q25 and MiXCR, TCRdb reprocessed the public reads and kept productive beta chains. Rows with one shared CDR3 protein collapse into an entry with the most common genes and DNA. Here the sample has roughly 80,000 distinct CDR3 sequences; under 30% occur a single time. The ten top clones hold roughly 50% of the sample. These TCRs are of unknown antigen specificity. Sequenced material: CD8+ T cells from cultured PBMCs, taken from culture after CMV antigen stimulation. The receptors originated from a human donor in good health (CMV status not recorded). Some clones in this sample may be carry-over from other donors' samples.

This rearrangement joins TRBV28 to TRBJ1-1; D remains ambiguous. The length of the CDR3 is 14 residues. The V end lost 1 base, the J end lost 5 bases, and 11 bases lay between the germline ends. Germline CDR1 reads MDHEN; CDR2 reads SYDVKM. The CDR3 protein is CASSLFSTRTEAFF. DNA for the CDR3: TGTGCCAGCAGTTTATTTAGCACGCGGACTGAAGCTTTCTTT.

This clonotype was recorded at least ten times. V gene TRBV7-9 combines with J gene TRBJ1-2; 10 bases are shared with TRBD1. The CDR3 runs 15 residues. The germline V gene encodes CDR1 SEHNR and CDR2 FQNEAQ (reference sequence). V was pared by 5 bases and J by 3 bases, with 6 bases of the junction left unmatched. CDR3 coding DNA: TGTGCCAGCAGCAACCCGACAGGGGGCTACTATGGCTACACCTTC. Its protein is CASSNPTGGYYGYTF.

CDR3 nucleotide sequence: TGCGCCAGCAGCCCGGGGACAGGGGGCTTCCAAGAGACCCAGTACTTC. Translated: CASSPGTGGFQETQYF. The rearrangement joins TRBV5-1 to TRBJ2-5; 12 bases are shared with TRBD1. CDR3 length: 16 amino acids. Germline CDR1 SGHRS, CDR2 YFSETQ. With V trimmed by 4 bases and J by 1 base, 5 bases remained unmatched. The whole variable domain, filled in from reference TRBV5-1 and TRBJ2-5, reads KAGVTQTPRYLIKTRGQQVTLSCSPISGHRSVSWYQQTPGQGLQFLFEYFSETQRNKGNFPGRFSGRQFSNSRSEMNVSTLELGDSALYLCASSPGTGGFQETQYFGPGTRLLVL.

The sample holds many counts of this clonotype. V usage is TRBV28 and J usage is TRBJ1-2; 7 bases fit TRBD1. The CDR3 loop spans 14 amino acids. Germline V gene sequence: CDR1 MDHEN, CDR2 SYDVKM. V lost 2 bases and J lost 4; bases outside the gene matches: 4. This CDR3 is CASSLVAGGYGYTF. In DNA, the CDR3 is TGTGCCAGCAGTTTAGTAGCAGGGGGCTATGGCTACACCTTC.

The CDR3 region is CATSWRGVKTGELFF. CDR3 in DNA: TGTGCCACCTCTTGGAGGGGGGTGAAAACCGGGGAGCTGTTTTTT. V is TRBV5-4 and J is TRBJ2-2; the D gene could be TRBD1 or TRBD2 (6 bases each). In germline, CDR1 is SGHNT, CDR2 YYREEE (reference sequence). V dropped 9 bases and J dropped 5 bases, with 20 bases sitting between them. The CDR3 runs 15 residues.

V usage is TRBV7-6 and J usage is TRBJ2-7, with D tentatively TRBD1 or TRBD2 (5 bases each). The CDR3 is 12 amino acids. Germline CDR1 reads SGHVS; CDR2 reads FNYEAQ. V lost 0 bases and J lost 7, with 7 bases in between. CDR3 nucleotides: TGTGCCAGCAGCTTAGCAGGGGAGGAGCAGTACTTC. This translates into CASSLAGEEQYF.

The chain links TRBV12-3 or TRBV12-4 to TRBJ2-3; maybe TRBD2 (7 bases). This CDR3 has 14 amino acids. Trimming removed 3 bases at V and 2 bases at J, with 9 bases between. In nucleotides, the CDR3 is TGTGCCAGCAGTTTTGCGGGGGCCACAGATACGCAGTATTTT. This gives the protein CASSFAGATDTQYF.

Note on this clonotype: Since the CDR3 does not end with the conserved phenylalanine or tryptophan, this likely comes from a read error. The gene calls are TRBV6-6 and TRBJ2-3, with a weak D call TRBD2 (6 bases). The germline V gene encodes CDR1 MNHNY and CDR2 SVGAGI (reference sequence). Trimming shortened V by 5 bases and J by 0 bases, and 12 bases separated the two germline ends. This CDR3 contains 15 residues. CDR3 in DNA: TGTGCCAGCAGTCAAGGGACTGCTAGCACAGATACGCAGTATTCT. Its protein is CASSQGTASTDTQYS.

This clonotype showed up many times. The rearrangement links TRBV20-1 to TRBJ2-3; D not certain. Trimming removed 5 bases at V and 5 bases at J, with 14 bases between. The CDR3 totals 13 residues. CDR1 and CDR2 (germline): DFQATT, SNEGSKA (reference sequence). In nucleotides, the CDR3 is TGCAGTGCTTTAGAAGGGCCCCAAGATACGCAGTATTTT. Translated, it gives CSALEGPQDTQYF.

The V call is TRBV19, the J call TRBJ1-5; D is ambiguous. The CDR3 length is 16 residues. The ends were cut back, 2 bases at V and 2 bases at J, with 13 bases in the middle. The germline V gene has CDR1 LNHDA and CDR2 SQIVND (reference sequence). The CDR3 DNA reads as TGTGCCAGTAGTATACTCCGGGCAGAGGGCAATCAGCCCCAGCATTTT. This encodes CASSILRAEGNQPQHF.

V is TRBV28 and J is TRBJ2-3; maybe TRBD1 (5 bases). Trimming pared 10 bases from V and 2 bases from J, leaving 19 bases between. The CDR3 spans 15 residues. Germline V gene sequence: CDR1 MDHEN, CDR2 SYDVKM. The CDR3 loop is CATSWGLRYTDTQYF. CDR3 in DNA: TGTGCCACCAGCTGGGGCTTGCGGTACACAGATACGCAGTATTTT.

This clonotype was picked up many times. This chain links TRBV11-2 with TRBJ2-7; 7 bases fit TRBD1. The CDR3 runs to 15 residues. V gave up 4 bases and J gave up 5 bases; unmatched junction bases: 11. Germline CDR1 reads SGHAT; CDR2 reads FQNNGV. The CDR3 region is CASSSPPDRVHEQYF. Written as DNA, the CDR3 is TGTGCCAGCAGCTCGCCCCCCGACAGGGTCCACGAGCAGTACTTC.